This TCR beta chain came from a study of OX40 agonist ivuxolimab in advanced cancers. Looking at the study overall: The costimulatory receptor OX40 (CD134) was targeted by ivuxolimab, a fully human IgG2 agonistic monoclonal antibody. Intravenous ivuxolimab was administered to patients every 2 weeks at six dose levels: 0.01, 0.1, 0.3, 1.5, 3 and 10 mg/kg. Among the roughly 52 dose-escalation patients, around 20 had hepatocellular carcinoma, roughly 15 melanoma, 9 renal cell carcinoma and 9 head and neck cancer. The dose-escalation cohort was about 83% male with a mean age of around 64 years, ranging from about 20 to 80. Patients were allowed to have had prior anti-PD-1, anti-PD-L1 or anti-CTLA-4 therapy, and approximately 41% of the dose-escalation patients had previously received checkpoint inhibitors. Partial responses were achieved by three dose-escalation patients, of whom one had hepatocellular carcinoma and two had cutaneous melanoma. The purpose of peripheral TCRbeta sequencing was to test whether ivuxolimab changed TCR sequence diversity and led to clonal T-cell expansion. The paper reports the monotherapy dose-escalation portion (N of about 52 patients) of the phase I ivuxolimab trial.

The CDR3 sequence holds 13 residues, the cysteine and phenylalanine included. CDR3 DNA is the only sequence kept; it has 39 bases, read in frame from the first base. CDR1 and CDR2 were assigned from the germline V gene as MDHEN and SYDVKM. V sheds 2 bases and J sheds 5 bases, leaving 10 bases between their ends. The paper's findings and limits, for the study overall: Clonal expansion of both CD4+ and CD8+ blood T cells was observed from baseline to week 6 at doses 0.1 to 3.0 mg/kg. After ivuxolimab, CD8+ T cells had more expanded clones than CD4+ T cells on average. In partial responders in the 0.1-3.0 mg/kg groups, normalized peripheral clonal expansion was found to be among the lowest, especially among CD8+ T cells. Low levels of normalized T-cell clonal expansion were also seen in some nonresponding patients. Antigen specificity was not determined for the clonally expanded peripheral T cells.

The trial excluded patients who had a history of autoimmune disease or who were on systemic immunosuppression. Peripheral blood for TCR sequencing was collected from all dose cohorts at baseline, on cycle 4 day 1, and on cycle 7 day 1. The samples were taken from a phase I, first-in-human, multicenter, open-label dose-escalation trial of ivuxolimab. The trial enrolled adults with locally advanced or metastatic head and neck squamous cell, hepatocellular, melanoma or renal cell carcinoma. Before TCR sequencing, CD4+ T cells and CD8+ T cells from peripheral blood were sorted into separate populations. As to this clone: Its binding antigen is unknown. The sample holds no much larger clone one base away, and base qualities are not on file.

Genomic DNA was isolated from the sorted cells so that the TCRbeta CDR3 region could be sequenced. The immunoSEQ Assay was used to sequence the TCRbeta CDR3 regions. TCRdb carries this immuneACCESS record with in-frame sequences only. Its versions omit some clonotypes, under half of them owing to an unresolved V gene in the studies checked, with the rest unexplained. This sample has about 98,000 clones in its table, and 85% to 95% of those were observed once. The leading ten clones occupy around 0.25% of the sample. In this chain, TRBV28 is recombined with TRBJ2-7; the D gene is possibly TRBD1 or TRBD2, each agreeing over 7 bases. Sequencing was performed on CD4+ or CD8+ T cells sorted from blood, taken in a trial of the OX40 agonist ivuxolimab. The sequence was collected from an adult with an advanced solid tumor such as melanoma, head and neck, liver or kidney cancer. In nucleotides, the sequence is TGTGCCAGCAGTTTAGCAGGGGGGGACGAGCAGTACTTC. This codes for CASSLAGGDEQYF.